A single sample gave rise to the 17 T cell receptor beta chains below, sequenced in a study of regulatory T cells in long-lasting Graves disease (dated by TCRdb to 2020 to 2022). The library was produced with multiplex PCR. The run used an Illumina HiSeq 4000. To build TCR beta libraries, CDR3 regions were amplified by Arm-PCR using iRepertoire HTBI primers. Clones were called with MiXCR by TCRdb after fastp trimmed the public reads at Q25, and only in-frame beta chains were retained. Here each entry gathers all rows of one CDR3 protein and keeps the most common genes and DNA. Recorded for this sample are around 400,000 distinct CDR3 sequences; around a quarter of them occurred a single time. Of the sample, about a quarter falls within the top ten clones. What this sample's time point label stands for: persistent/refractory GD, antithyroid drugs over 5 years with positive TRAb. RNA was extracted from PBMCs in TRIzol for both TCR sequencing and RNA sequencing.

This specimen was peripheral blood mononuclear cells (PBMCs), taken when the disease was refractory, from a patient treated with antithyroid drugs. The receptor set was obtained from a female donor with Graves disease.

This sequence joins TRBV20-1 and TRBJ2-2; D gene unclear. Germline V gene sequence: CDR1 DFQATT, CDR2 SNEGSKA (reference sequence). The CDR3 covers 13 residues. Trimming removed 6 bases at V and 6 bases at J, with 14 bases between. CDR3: CSAPKVGAGELFF. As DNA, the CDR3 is TGCAGTGCGCCAAAAGTTGGGGCCGGGGAGCTGTTTTTT.

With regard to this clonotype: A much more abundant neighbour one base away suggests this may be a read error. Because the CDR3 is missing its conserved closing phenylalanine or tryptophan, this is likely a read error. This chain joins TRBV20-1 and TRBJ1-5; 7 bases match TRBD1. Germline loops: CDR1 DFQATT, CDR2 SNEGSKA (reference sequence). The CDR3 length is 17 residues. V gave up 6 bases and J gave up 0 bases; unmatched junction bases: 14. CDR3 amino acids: CSAKERQGLYSNQPQHL. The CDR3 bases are TGCAGTGCGAAAGAAAGACAGGGCCTCTATAGCAATCAGCCCCAGCATCTT.

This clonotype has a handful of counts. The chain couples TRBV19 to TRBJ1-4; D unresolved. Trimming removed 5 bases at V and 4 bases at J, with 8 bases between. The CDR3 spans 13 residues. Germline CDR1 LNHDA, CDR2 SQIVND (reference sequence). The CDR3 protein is CASSGRYNEKLFF. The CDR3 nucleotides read TGTGCCAGTAGTGGCAGGTATAATGAAAAACTGTTTTTT.

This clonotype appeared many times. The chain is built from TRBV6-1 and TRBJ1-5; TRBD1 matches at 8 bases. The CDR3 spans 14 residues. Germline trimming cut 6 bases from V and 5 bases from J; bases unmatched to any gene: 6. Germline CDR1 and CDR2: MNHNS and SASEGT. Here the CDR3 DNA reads TGTGCCAGCAGCGAGGGACAGGCACATCAGCCCCAGCATTTT. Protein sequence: CASSEGQAHQPQHF.

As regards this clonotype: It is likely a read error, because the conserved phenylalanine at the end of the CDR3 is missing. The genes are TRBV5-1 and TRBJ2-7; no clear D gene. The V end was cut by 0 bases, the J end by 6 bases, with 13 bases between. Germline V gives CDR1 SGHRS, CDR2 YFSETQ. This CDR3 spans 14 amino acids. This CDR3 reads CASSLGPGGSEQYL. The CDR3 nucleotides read TGCGCCAGCAGCTTGGGTCCAGGTGGCTCCGAGCAGTACCTC.

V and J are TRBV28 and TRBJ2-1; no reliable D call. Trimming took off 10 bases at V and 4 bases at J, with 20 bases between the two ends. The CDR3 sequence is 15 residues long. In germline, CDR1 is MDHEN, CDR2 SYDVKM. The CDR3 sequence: CATFQSAILYNEQFF. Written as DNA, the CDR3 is TGTGCCACCTTTCAATCGGCTATTCTTTACAATGAGCAGTTCTTC.

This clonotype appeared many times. The DNA for the CDR3 is TGCAGTGCTAGGGGGGTGTTGGCAGGGGGCCGAGAGACCCAGTACTTC. The encoded protein is CSARGVLAGGRETQYF. The V gene is TRBV20-1, the J gene TRBJ2-5; TRBD1 agrees at 8 bases. Germline V gene sequence: CDR1 DFQATT, CDR2 SNEGSKA (reference sequence). The CDR3 runs to 16 residues. J gave up 4 bases and V 3 bases, and 13 bases lay outside the gene matches.

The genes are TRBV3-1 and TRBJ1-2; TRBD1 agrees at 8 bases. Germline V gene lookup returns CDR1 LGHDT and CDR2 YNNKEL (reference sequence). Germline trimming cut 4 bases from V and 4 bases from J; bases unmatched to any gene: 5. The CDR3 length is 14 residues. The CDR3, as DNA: TGTGCCAGCAGCCCGTCGGGACAGGTCTATGGCTACACCTTC. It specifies CASSPSGQVYGYTF. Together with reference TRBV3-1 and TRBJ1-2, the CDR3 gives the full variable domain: DTAVSQTPKYLVTQMGNDKSIKCEQNLGHDTMYWYKQDSKKFLKIMFSYNNKELIINETVPNRFSPKSPDKAHLNLHINSLELGDSAVYFCASSPSGQVYGYTFGSGTRLTVV.

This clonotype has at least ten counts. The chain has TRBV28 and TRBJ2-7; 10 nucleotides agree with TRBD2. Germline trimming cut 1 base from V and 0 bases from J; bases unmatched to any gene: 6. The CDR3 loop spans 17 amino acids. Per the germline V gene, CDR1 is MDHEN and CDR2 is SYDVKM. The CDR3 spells CASSLSGLAESSYEQYF. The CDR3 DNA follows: TGTGCCAGCAGTTTATCCGGACTAGCGGAAAGCTCCTACGAGCAGTACTTC.

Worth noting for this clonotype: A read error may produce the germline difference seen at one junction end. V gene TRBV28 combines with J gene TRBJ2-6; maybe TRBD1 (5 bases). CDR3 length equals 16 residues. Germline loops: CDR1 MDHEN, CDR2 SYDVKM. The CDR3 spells CASSLTYSSGANALTF. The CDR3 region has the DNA TGTGCCAGCAGTTTAACCTACAGCTCTGGGGCCAACGCCCTGACTTTC.

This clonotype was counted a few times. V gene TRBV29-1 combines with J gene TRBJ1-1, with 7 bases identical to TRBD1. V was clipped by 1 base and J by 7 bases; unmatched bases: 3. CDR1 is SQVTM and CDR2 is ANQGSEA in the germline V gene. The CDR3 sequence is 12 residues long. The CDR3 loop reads CSVEGDSREAFF. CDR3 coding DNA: TGCAGCGTTGAAGGGGACAGTCGTGAAGCTTTCTTT.

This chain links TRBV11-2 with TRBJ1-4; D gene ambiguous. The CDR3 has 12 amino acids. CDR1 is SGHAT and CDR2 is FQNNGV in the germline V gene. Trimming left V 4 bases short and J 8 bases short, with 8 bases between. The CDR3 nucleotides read TGTGCCAGCAGCTGGTCCGGGGAAAAACTGTTTTTT. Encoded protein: CASSWSGEKLFF.

As DNA, the CDR3 is TGTGCCAGCAGTTATAAGGTTTTGGGACAGGGGCACACTGAAGCTTTCTTT. Amino acid sequence: CASSYKVLGQGHTEAFF. This chain links TRBV6-9 with TRBJ1-1; 10 bases fit TRBD1. This CDR3 has 17 amino acids. The trim removed 2 bases at V and 3 bases at J, leaving 9 bases unmatched. From germline, CDR1 is MNHGY and CDR2 SVAAGI.

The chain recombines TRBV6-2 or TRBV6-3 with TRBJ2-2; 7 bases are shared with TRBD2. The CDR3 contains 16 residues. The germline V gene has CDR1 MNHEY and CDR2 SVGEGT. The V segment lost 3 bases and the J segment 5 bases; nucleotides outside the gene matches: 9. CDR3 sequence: CASSYMAGEVTGELFF. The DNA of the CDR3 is TGTGCCAGCAGTTATATGGCGGGAGAGGTAACCGGGGAGCTGTTTTTT.

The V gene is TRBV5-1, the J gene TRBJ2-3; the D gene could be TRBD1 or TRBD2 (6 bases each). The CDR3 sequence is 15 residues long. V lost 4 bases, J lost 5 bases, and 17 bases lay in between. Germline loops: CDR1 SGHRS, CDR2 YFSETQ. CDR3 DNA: TGCGCCAGCAGCCTGGGAGGACAGTGGGGAGATACGCAGTATTTT. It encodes CASSLGGQWGDTQYF.

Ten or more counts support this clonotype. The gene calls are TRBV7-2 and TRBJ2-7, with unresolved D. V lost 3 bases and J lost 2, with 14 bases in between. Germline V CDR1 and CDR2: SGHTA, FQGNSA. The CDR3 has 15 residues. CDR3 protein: CASSFGSWVPYEQYF. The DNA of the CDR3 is TGTGCCAGCAGCTTTGGGTCCTGGGTACCCTACGAGCAGTACTTC.

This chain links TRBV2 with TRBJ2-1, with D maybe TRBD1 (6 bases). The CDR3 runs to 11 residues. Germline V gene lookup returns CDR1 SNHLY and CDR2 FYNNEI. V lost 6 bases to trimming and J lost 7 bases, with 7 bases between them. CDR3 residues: CASRGGNEQFF. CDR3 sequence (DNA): TGTGCCAGCAGAGGGGGTAATGAGCAGTTCTTC.